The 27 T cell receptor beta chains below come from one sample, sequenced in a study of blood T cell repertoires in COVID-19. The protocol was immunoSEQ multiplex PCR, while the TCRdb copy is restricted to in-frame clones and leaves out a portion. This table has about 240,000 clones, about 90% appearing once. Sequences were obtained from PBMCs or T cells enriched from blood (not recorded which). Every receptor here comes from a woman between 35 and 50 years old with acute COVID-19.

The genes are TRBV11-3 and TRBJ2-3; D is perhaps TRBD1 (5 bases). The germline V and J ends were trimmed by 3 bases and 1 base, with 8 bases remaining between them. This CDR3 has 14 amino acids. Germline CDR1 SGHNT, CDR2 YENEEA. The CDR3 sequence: CASSLVRGTDTQYF. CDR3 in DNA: TGTGCCAGCAGCTTGGTCAGGGGCACAGATACGCAGTATTTT.

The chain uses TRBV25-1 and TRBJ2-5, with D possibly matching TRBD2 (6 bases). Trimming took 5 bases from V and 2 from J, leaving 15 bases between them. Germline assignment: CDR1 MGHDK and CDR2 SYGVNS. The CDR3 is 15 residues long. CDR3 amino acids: CASSPAGLVQETQYF. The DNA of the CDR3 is TGTGCCAGCAGTCCTGCGGGATTGGTACAAGAGACCCAGTACTTC.

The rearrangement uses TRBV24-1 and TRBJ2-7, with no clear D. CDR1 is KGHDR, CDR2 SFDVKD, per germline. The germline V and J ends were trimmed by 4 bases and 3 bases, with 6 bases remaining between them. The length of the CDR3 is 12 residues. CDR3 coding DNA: TGTGCCACCAGTGACAGTTACTACGAGCAGTACTTC. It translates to CATSDSYYEQYF.

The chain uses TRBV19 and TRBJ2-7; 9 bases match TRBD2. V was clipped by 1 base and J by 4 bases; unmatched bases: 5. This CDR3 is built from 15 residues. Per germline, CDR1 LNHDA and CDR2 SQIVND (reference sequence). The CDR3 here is CASSIGSGSLYEQYF. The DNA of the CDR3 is TGTGCCAGTAGTATAGGTAGCGGGAGCCTGTACGAGCAGTACTTC.

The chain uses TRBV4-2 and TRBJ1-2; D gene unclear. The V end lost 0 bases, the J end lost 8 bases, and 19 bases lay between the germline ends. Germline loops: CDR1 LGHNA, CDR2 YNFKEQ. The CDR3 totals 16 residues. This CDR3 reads CASSQEAGILNYGYTF. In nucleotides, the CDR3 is TGTGCCAGCAGCCAAGAAGCCGGGATACTCAATTACGGCTACACCTTC.

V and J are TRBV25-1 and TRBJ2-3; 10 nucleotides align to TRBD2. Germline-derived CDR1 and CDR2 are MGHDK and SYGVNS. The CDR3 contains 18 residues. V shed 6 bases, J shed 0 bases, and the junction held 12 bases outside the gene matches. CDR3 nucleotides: TGTGCCAGCAGCTCCGGGACTAGCGTCGCTTCTAGCACAGATACGCAGTATTTT. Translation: CASSSGTSVASSTDTQYF. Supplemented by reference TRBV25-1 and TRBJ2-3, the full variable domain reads EADIYQTPRYLVIGTGKKITLECSQTMGHDKMYWYQQDPGMELHLIHYSYGVNSTEKGDLSSESTVSRIRTEHFPLTLESARPSHTSQYLCASSSGTSVASSTDTQYFGPGTRLTVL.

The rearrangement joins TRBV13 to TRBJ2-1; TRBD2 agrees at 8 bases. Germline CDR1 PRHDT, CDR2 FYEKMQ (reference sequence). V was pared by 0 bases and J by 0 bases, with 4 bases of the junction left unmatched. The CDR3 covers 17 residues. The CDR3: CASSLGLAASSYNEQFF. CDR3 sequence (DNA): TGTGCCAGCAGCTTAGGACTAGCGGCGAGCTCCTACAATGAGCAGTTCTTC.

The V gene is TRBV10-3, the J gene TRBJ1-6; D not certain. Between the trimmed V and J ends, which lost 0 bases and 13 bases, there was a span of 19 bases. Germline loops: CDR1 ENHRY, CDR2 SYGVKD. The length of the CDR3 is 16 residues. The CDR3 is CAISESSPSGTSPLHF. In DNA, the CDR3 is TGTGCCATCAGTGAGTCGTCCCCCTCGGGTACATCGCCCCTCCACTTT.

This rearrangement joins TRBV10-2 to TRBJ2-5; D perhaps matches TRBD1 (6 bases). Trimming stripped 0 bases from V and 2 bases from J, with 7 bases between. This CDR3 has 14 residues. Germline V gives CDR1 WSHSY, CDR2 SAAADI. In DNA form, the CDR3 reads TGCGCCAGCAGTGAGTCGACAGGACAAGAGACCCAGTACTTC. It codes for CASSESTGQETQYF.

The chain's CDR3 is CASSIKMKGIDQPQHF. DNA of the CDR3: TGTGCCAGTAGTATTAAAATGAAGGGGATTGATCAGCCCCAGCATTTT. The V call is TRBV19, the J call TRBJ1-5, with D tentatively TRBD1 (5 bases). V was trimmed by 3 bases and J by 5 bases, leaving 17 bases between them. The CDR3 length is 16 residues. In germline, CDR1 is LNHDA, CDR2 SQIVND (reference sequence).

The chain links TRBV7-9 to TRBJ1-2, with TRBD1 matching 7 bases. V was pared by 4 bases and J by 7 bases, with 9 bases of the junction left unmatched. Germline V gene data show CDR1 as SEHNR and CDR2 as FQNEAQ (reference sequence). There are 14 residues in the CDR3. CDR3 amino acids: CASSSGRGYTGYTF. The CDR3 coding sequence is TGTGCCAGCAGCTCTGGCAGGGGGTATACTGGCTACACCTTC.

The CDR3: CSASQRVGFNYGYTF. The CDR3 nucleotides are TGCAGTGCTAGTCAGAGGGTAGGGTTCAACTATGGCTACACCTTC. The chain employs TRBV20-1 and TRBJ1-2; no firm D call. V dropped 3 bases and J dropped 2 bases, with 16 bases sitting between them. This CDR3 spans 15 amino acids. The germline CDR1 and CDR2 sequences are DFQATT and SNEGSKA (reference sequence).

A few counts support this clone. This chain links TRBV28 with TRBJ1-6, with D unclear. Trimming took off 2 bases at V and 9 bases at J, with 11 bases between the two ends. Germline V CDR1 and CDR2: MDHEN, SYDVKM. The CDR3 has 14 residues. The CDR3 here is CASSLELLVSPLHF. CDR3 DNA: TGTGCCAGCAGTTTAGAATTACTGGTTTCACCCCTCCACTTT.

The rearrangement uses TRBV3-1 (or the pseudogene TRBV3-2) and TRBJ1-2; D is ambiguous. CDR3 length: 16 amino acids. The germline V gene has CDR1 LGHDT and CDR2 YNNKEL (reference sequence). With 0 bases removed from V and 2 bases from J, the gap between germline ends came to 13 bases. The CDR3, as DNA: TGTGCCAGCAGCCAAGACTTGGGGAGTGTGAACTATGGCTACACCTTC. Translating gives CASSQDLGSVNYGYTF.

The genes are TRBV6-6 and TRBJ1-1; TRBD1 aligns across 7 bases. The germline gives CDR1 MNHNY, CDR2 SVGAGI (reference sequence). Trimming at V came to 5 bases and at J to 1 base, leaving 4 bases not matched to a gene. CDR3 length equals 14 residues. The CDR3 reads CASSTTGQNTEAFF. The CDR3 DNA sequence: TGTGCCAGCAGTACGACAGGGCAGAACACTGAAGCTTTCTTT.

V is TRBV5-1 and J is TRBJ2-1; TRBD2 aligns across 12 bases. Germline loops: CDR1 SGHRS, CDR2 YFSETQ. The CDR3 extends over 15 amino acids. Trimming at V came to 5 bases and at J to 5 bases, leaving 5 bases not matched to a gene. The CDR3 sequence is CASRASGRVDNEQFF. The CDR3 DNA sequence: TGCGCCAGCAGGGCTAGCGGGAGGGTTGACAATGAGCAGTTCTTC.

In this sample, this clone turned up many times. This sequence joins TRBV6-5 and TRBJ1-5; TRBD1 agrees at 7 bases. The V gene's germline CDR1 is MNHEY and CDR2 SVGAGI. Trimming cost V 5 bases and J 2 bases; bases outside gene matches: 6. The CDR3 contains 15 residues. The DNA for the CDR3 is TGTGCCAGCAGTCGCGACAGGGAGGGCAATCAGCCCCAGCATTTT. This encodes CASSRDREGNQPQHF.

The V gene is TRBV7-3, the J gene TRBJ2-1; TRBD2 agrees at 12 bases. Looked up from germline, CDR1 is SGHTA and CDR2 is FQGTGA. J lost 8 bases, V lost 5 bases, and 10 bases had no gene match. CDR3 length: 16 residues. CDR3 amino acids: CASSHRTSGIGDEQFF. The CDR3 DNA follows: TGTGCCAGCAGCCACAGGACTAGCGGGATCGGGGATGAGCAGTTCTTC.

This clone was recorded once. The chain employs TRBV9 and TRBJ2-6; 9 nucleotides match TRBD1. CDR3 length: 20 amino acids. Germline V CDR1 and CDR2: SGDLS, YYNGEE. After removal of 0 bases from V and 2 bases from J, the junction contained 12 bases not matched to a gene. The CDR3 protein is CASSVDIAEGQGAGANVLTF. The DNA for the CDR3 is TGTGCCAGCAGCGTAGACATCGCGGAGGGACAGGGCGCTGGGGCCAACGTCCTGACTTTC. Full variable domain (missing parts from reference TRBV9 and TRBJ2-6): DSGVTQTPKHLITATGQRVTLRCSPRSGDLSVYWYQQSLDQGLQFLIQYYNGEERAKGNILERFSAQQFPDLHSELNLSSLELGDSALYFCASSVDIAEGQGAGANVLTFGAGSRLTVL.

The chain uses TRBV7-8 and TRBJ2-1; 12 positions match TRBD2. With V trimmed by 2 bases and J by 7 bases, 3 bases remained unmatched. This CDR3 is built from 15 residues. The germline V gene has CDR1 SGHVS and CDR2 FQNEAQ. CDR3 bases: TGTGCCAGCAGCTTAACCGGACTAGCGGGAAATGAGCAGTTCTTC. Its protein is CASSLTGLAGNEQFF.

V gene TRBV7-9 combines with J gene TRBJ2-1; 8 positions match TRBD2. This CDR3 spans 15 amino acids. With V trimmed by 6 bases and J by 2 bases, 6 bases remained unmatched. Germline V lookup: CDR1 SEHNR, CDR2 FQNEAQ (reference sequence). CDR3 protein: CASSPTSGAYNEQFF. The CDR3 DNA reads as TGTGCCAGCAGTCCTACTAGCGGAGCCTACAATGAGCAGTTCTTC. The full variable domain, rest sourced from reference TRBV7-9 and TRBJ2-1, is DTGVSQNPRHKITKRGQNVTFRCDPISEHNRLYWYRQTLGQGPEFLTYFQNEAQLEKSRLLSDRFSAERPKGSFSTLEIQRTEQGDSAMYLCASSPTSGAYNEQFFGPGTRLTVL.

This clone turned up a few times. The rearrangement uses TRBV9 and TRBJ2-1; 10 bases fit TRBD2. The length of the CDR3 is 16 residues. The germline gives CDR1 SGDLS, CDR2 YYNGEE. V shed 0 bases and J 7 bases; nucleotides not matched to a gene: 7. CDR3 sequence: CASSVATLAGVNEQFF. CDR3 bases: TGTGCCAGCAGCGTAGCTACGCTAGCGGGAGTAAATGAGCAGTTCTTC.

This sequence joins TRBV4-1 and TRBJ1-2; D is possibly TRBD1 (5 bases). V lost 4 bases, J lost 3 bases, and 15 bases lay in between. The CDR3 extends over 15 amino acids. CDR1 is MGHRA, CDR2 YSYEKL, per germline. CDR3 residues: CASSRAGTGDYGYTF. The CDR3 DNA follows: TGCGCCAGCAGCCGAGCCGGGACTGGGGACTATGGCTACACCTTC.

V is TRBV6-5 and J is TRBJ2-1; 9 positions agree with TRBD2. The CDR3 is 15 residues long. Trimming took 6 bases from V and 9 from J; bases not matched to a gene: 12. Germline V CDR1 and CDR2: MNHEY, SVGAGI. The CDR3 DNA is TGTGCCAGCAGCATCCATAGCGGGAGTGGCACTGAGCAGTTCTTC. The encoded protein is CASSIHSGSGTEQFF.

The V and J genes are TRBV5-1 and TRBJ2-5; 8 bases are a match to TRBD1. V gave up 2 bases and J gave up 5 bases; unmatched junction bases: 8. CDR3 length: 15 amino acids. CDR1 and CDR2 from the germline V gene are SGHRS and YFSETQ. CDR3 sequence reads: CASSLNQGARETQYF. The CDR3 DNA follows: TGCGCCAGCAGCTTAAACCAGGGGGCGCGGGAGACCCAGTACTTC. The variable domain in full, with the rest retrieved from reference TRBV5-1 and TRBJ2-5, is KAGVTQTPRYLIKTRGQQVTLSCSPISGHRSVSWYQQTPGQGLQFLFEYFSETQRNKGNFPGRFSGRQFSNSRSEMNVSTLELGDSALYLCASSLNQGARETQYFGPGTRLLVL.

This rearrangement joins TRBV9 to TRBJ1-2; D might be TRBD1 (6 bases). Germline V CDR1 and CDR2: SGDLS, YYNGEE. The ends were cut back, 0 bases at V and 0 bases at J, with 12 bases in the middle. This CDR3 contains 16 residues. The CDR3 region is CASSVGPGEANYGYTF. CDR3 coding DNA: TGTGCCAGCAGCGTAGGTCCAGGGGAAGCTAACTATGGCTACACCTTC.

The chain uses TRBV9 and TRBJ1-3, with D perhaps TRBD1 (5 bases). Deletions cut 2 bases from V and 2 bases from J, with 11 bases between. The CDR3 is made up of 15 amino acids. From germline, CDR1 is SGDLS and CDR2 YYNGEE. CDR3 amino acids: CASSVGLLPGNTIYF. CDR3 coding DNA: TGTGCCAGCAGCGTGGGGCTACTTCCTGGAAACACCATATATTTT.